Listed here are 5 T cell receptor beta chains from one sample, sequenced in a study of shared clonotypes between healthy human individuals. Profiled with immunoSEQ multiplex PCR; TCRdb holds only in-frame clones, not every one. The data show about 230,000 clones, 65% seen once. Sequencing used memory CD4+ T cells sorted from blood. Subset noted: CD45RA-negative fraction. Receptors were obtained from a man aged 25 to 40 in good health.

This clone was detected ten times or more. The rearrangement links TRBV19 to TRBJ2-1, with TRBD2 identical over 8 bases. The CDR3 sequence is 17 residues long. Germline CDR1 and CDR2: LNHDA and SQIVND (reference sequence). V shed 6 bases and J 3 bases; nucleotides not matched to a gene: 13. In DNA, the CDR3 is TGTGCCAGTAGAGGCTTTATGCCTAGCGGGTACTACAATGAGCAGTTCTTC. Residues: CASRGFMPSGYYNEQFF.

V is TRBV7-2 and J is TRBJ1-1; tentatively, D is TRBD1 (5 bases). Trimming stripped 1 base from V and 0 bases from J, with 15 bases between. The CDR3 is made up of 17 amino acids. Germline CDR1 reads SGHTA; CDR2 reads FQGNSA. The CDR3 DNA is TGTGCCAGCAGCTTAGGGGGCAGGGCAGCCTTGAACACTGAAGCTTTCTTT. Translated, it gives CASSLGGRAALNTEAFF.

This clone appeared many times. The chain carries TRBV11-2 and TRBJ1-4; no definite D call. The CDR3 is 13 amino acids. The germline V and J ends were trimmed by 5 bases and 5 bases, with 9 bases remaining between them. Germline V CDR1 and CDR2: SGHAT, FQNNGV. CDR3 bases: TGTGCCAGCAGCCGGACCCTAAATGAAAAACTGTTTTTT. Residues: CASSRTLNEKLFF.

The chain uses TRBV6-1 and TRBJ2-7, with D possibly being TRBD2 (5 bases). Looked up from germline, CDR1 is MNHNS and CDR2 is SASEGT. V was shortened by 0 bases and J by 0 bases, with 9 bases between the two germline ends. The CDR3 is 15 amino acids. The CDR3: CASSEARGSSYEQYF. DNA of the CDR3: TGTGCCAGCAGTGAAGCGAGAGGGAGCTCCTACGAGCAGTACTTC.

This chain links TRBV25-1 with TRBJ2-4, with D possibly matching TRBD2 (5 bases). This CDR3 is built from 18 residues. Trimming pared 3 bases from V and 0 bases from J, leaving 18 bases between. Germline V CDR1 and CDR2: MGHDK, SYGVNS. Here the CDR3 reads CASSDRDTPTLAKNIQYF. The CDR3 nucleotides are TGTGCCAGCAGTGACCGGGATACACCGACTCTAGCCAAAAACATTCAGTACTTC.